The TCR beta chain described here comes from a study of T-cell reconstitution after alpha-beta-depleted transplantation in children. A remark on this clonotype: Antigen unknown.

Molecular barcoding with unique molecular identifiers was used for the TCRbeta library. Via MiXCR, TCRdb re-called the PCR reads, giving one row per CDR3 protein. The sample shows 480,000 or so distinct CDR3 sequences, over 9.5% of them seen only once. Study results and caveats: At the one-year point after transplant, T-cell counts and TCRbeta diversity were found to come mostly from T cells that had been newly produced. Day-60 TCRbeta diversity that was high in some patients was derived from surviving recipient T cells and thymic progenitors.

The starting material was PBMCs, obtained before TCRalphabeta/CD19-depleted stem cell transplant. The source is a child aged 2-15 years with inherited bone marrow failure, due to receive a stem cell transplant.

CDR3 residues: CASSYSSWGQDNEQFF. The DNA of the CDR3 is TGTGCCAGCAGTTACTCGAGTTGGGGGCAAGACAATGAGCAGTTCTTC. V gene TRBV6-5 combines with J gene TRBJ2-1; D possibly corresponds to TRBD1 (6 bases). CDR1 is MNHEY, CDR2 SVGAGI, per germline. This CDR3 contains 16 residues. V lost 0 bases, J lost 5 bases, and 14 bases lay in between.